This entry lists 30 T cell receptor beta chains sequenced from one sample in a study of blood T cell repertoires in COVID-19 (dated by TCRdb to 2018 to 2020). Library construction relied on the immunoSEQ multiplex PCR assay. Here the immuneACCESS table is served through TCRdb, limited to in-frame sequences with V and J called. Missing clones are a known gap in these copies; in checked studies unresolved V genes cover under half, and the rest lacks a known reason. This sample holds tens of thousands of clones; about four fifths were observed only once. About 15% of the sample is held by the ten biggest clonotypes. What was sequenced was peripheral blood. These receptors were collected from an elderly man with active or convalescent COVID-19.

This clone was detected only once. The gene calls are TRBV28 and TRBJ1-4; 7 bases align to TRBD1. This CDR3 has 16 residues. V was pared by 3 bases and J by 0 bases, with 4 bases of the junction left unmatched. The germline gives CDR1 MDHEN, CDR2 SYDVKM. CDR3 protein: CASSLRGRATNEKLFF. In nucleotides, the CDR3 is TGTGCCAGCAGTTTGAGGGGGCGGGCAACTAATGAAAAACTGTTTTTT.

This chain links TRBV4-2 with TRBJ2-7; possible D gene TRBD1, 6 bases. The CDR3 length is 13 residues. Germline-derived CDR1 and CDR2 are LGHNA and YNFKEQ. With 3 bases removed from V and 4 bases from J, the gap between germline ends came to 10 bases. The CDR3 region is CASSHPGQYEQYF. The CDR3 DNA follows: TGTGCCAGCAGCCACCCCGGACAGTACGAGCAGTACTTC.

The chain is built from TRBV3-1 (or the pseudogene TRBV3-2) and TRBJ2-5; 7 bases map to TRBD2. The CDR3 covers 16 residues. The trim removed 1 base at V and 5 bases at J, leaving 10 bases unmatched. CDR1 and CDR2 from the germline V gene are LGHDT and YNNKEL (reference sequence). CDR3 region: CASSQGGGRVSETQYF. The DNA of the CDR3 is TGTGCCAGCAGCCAAGGGGGGGGAAGGGTCTCGGAGACCCAGTACTTC.

The sample holds a few counts of this clone. The chain has TRBV24-1 and TRBJ2-5; D is unresolved. Germline lookup yields CDR1 KGHDR and CDR2 SFDVKD. The length of the CDR3 is 13 residues. With 4 bases removed from V and 0 bases from J, the gap between germline ends came to 5 bases. The CDR3 DNA reads as TGTGCCACCAGTGAGGCCGACCAAGAGACCCAGTACTTC. Protein: CATSEADQETQYF.

Only a few counts were recorded for this clone. This chain connects TRBV28 to TRBJ2-3; tentatively, D is TRBD1 (6 bases). Per germline, CDR1 MDHEN and CDR2 SYDVKM. This CDR3 spans 14 amino acids. V shed 2 bases and J shed 0 bases, with 6 bases lying between them. In DNA form, the CDR3 reads TGTGCCAGCAGTTTAACAGGGAGCACAGATACGCAGTATTTT. This translates into CASSLTGSTDTQYF.

The chain combines TRBV5-1 with TRBJ2-1; D perhaps matches TRBD2 (6 bases). The V gene lost 5 bases and the J gene lost 10 bases, with 16 bases spanning the gap. CDR1 SGHRS and CDR2 YFSETQ come from the germline V gene. CDR3 length: 13 amino acids. The CDR3 DNA sequence: TGCGCCAGCAGACAGGACGGGGGTTGGGAGCAGTTCTTC. Its translation is CASRQDGGWEQFF. Combining the CDR3 with reference TRBV5-1 and TRBJ2-1 gives the whole variable domain KAGVTQTPRYLIKTRGQQVTLSCSPISGHRSVSWYQQTPGQGLQFLFEYFSETQRNKGNFPGRFSGRQFSNSRSEMNVSTLELGDSALYLCASRQDGGWEQFFGPGTRLTVL.

This clone was seen only a few times. The V and J genes are TRBV19 and TRBJ2-7; tentatively, D is TRBD2 (6 bases). In germline, CDR1 is LNHDA, CDR2 SQIVND (reference sequence). The germline V and J ends were trimmed by 6 bases and 5 bases, with 17 bases remaining between them. The CDR3 sequence is 14 residues long. The CDR3 sequence: CASSLTSGGNEQYF. The CDR3 nucleotides read TGTGCCAGTAGCCTTACGTCTGGGGGGAACGAGCAGTACTTC. Drawing the rest from reference TRBV19 and TRBJ2-7, the complete variable domain is DGGITQSPKYLFRKEGQNVTLSCEQNLNHDAMYWYRQDPGQGLRLIYYSQIVNDFQKGDIAEGYSVSREKKESFPLTVTSAQKNPTAFYLCASSLTSGGNEQYFGPGTRLTVT.

This clone was seen only a few times. V and J are TRBV7-3 and TRBJ2-3; D gene uncertain. The ends were cut back, 5 bases at V and 0 bases at J, with 9 bases in the middle. The CDR3 is 14 amino acids. CDR1 SGHTA and CDR2 FQGTGA come from the germline V gene. CDR3 protein: CASSLRSSTDTQYF. CDR3 bases: TGTGCCAGCAGCCTACGATCTAGCACAGATACGCAGTATTTT.

Regarding this clone: At one end the junction does not follow the germline gene, possibly because of a read error. The chain couples TRBV28 to TRBJ1-6; D gene uncertain. The length of the CDR3 is 12 residues. The germline CDR1 and CDR2 sequences are MDHEN and SYDVKM. CDR3 amino acids: CVSSFPGSPLHF. The CDR3, as DNA: TGTGTCAGCAGTTTCCCGGGTTCACCCCTCCACTTT.

In its sample, this clone was seen once. This sequence joins TRBV28 and TRBJ1-1; TRBD1 aligns across 7 bases. CDR1 is MDHEN, CDR2 SYDVKM, per germline. The CDR3 loop spans 13 amino acids. J gave up 10 bases and V 6 bases, and 11 bases lay outside the gene matches. CDR3 in amino acids: CASSQTGTQVAFF. CDR3 DNA sequence: TGTGCCAGCAGCCAGACAGGGACTCAGGTAGCTTTCTTT.

The V call is TRBV7-6, the J call TRBJ1-1; a weak D match, TRBD1 (6 bases). CDR1 and CDR2 from the germline V gene are SGHVS and FNYEAQ. Trimming stripped 2 bases from V and 1 base from J, with 8 bases between. This CDR3 comprises 14 residues. In DNA form, the CDR3 reads TGTGCCAGCAGCTTACTGACAGGGAACACTGAAGCTTTCTTT. This codes for CASSLLTGNTEAFF.

The chain has TRBV18 and TRBJ1-4; D is possibly TRBD1 (5 bases). Trimming left V 6 bases short and J 5 bases short, with 13 bases between. Germline CDR1 is KGHSH and CDR2 is LQKENI. The CDR3 has 14 amino acids. Here the CDR3 reads CASSKQAVNEKLFF. CDR3 sequence (DNA): TGTGCCAGCTCCAAACAGGCCGTAAATGAAAAACTGTTTTTT.

This chain joins TRBV2 and TRBJ1-2; tentative D call: TRBD1 (5 bases). This CDR3 has 13 residues. Germline loops: CDR1 SNHLY, CDR2 FYNNEI. The V and J ends lost 3 bases and 6 bases respectively, with 11 bases between them. CDR3: CASSDETVNGYTF. CDR3 DNA: TGTGCCAGCAGTGATGAGACAGTCAATGGCTACACCTTC.

The chain carries TRBV2 and TRBJ1-1, with D unclear. The CDR3 length is 15 residues. The V end lost 0 bases, the J end lost 4 bases, and 12 bases lay between the germline ends. Germline V gene sequence: CDR1 SNHLY, CDR2 FYNNEI. CDR3: CASSEATAAGTEAFF. CDR3 sequence (DNA): TGTGCCAGCAGTGAAGCGACGGCGGCGGGCACTGAAGCTTTCTTT.

The CDR3 spells CASSGRQGASNYGYTF. The DNA of the CDR3 is TGTGCCAGCAGCGGACGACAGGGGGCGTCTAACTATGGCTACACCTTC. The chain has TRBV4-2 and TRBJ1-2; TRBD1 matches 10 bases. Per the germline V gene, CDR1 is LGHNA and CDR2 is YNFKEQ. V dropped 5 bases and J dropped 0; count of bases not matched to a gene: 6. CDR3 size: 16 residues.

The rearrangement links TRBV7-7 to TRBJ2-5; TRBD2 aligns across 11 bases. Germline CDR1 reads SSHAT; CDR2 reads FNYEAQ (reference sequence). CDR3 length equals 15 residues. Losses at the gene ends were 3 bases for V and 4 bases for J; bases not matched to a gene: 4. In DNA, the CDR3 is TGTGCCAGCAGCTTGAGGCTAGCGGGGGGAGAGACCCAGTACTTC. Protein sequence: CASSLRLAGGETQYF. The full variable domain, its missing parts supplied by reference TRBV7-7 and TRBJ2-5, is GAGVSQSPRYKVTKRGQDVTLRCDPISSHATLYWYQQALGQGPEFLTYFNYEAQPDKSGLPSDRFSAERPEGSISTLTIQRTEQRDSAMYRCASSLRLAGGETQYFGPGTRLLVL.

The chain uses TRBV19 and TRBJ2-2, with 7 bases that match TRBD2. The germline V gene has CDR1 LNHDA and CDR2 SQIVND (reference sequence). The V segment lost 3 bases and the J segment 3 bases; nucleotides outside the gene matches: 13. CDR3 size: 18 residues. For the CDR3, the DNA is TGTGCCAGTAGTATTTTCCTCGTTCAGCGGGGCTACACCGGGGAGCTGTTTTTT. Translation gives CASSIFLVQRGYTGELFF.

This chain joins TRBV27 and TRBJ2-3; D gene uncertain. In germline, CDR1 is MNHEY, CDR2 SMNVEV (reference sequence). Trimming cost V 5 bases and J 9 bases, with 15 bases left between them. The length of the CDR3 is 13 residues. Written as DNA, the CDR3 is TGTGCCAGCAGTCCGAACCGCCCGGAGACGCAGTATTTT. As protein: CASSPNRPETQYF.

This chain connects TRBV7-6 to TRBJ2-6; 10 bases map to TRBD1. The J segment lost 0 bases and the V segment lost 5 bases, leaving 4 bases of the junction unmatched. This CDR3 comprises 17 residues. From germline, CDR1 is SGHVS and CDR2 FNYEAQ. The CDR3 sequence: CASSTWDRGSGANVLTF. The CDR3 DNA sequence: TGTGCCAGCAGCACCTGGGACAGGGGCTCTGGGGCCAACGTCCTGACTTTC.

The rearrangement links TRBV19 to TRBJ1-6; 7 bases are a match to TRBD1. The germline V gene has CDR1 LNHDA and CDR2 SQIVND (reference sequence). CDR3 length: 16 amino acids. Trimming cost V 4 bases and J 3 bases; bases outside gene matches: 6. This chain's CDR3 is CASSNRQGNYNSPLHF. The CDR3 coding sequence is TGTGCCAGTAGTAACCGACAGGGCAACTATAATTCACCCCTCCACTTT.

The chain carries TRBV14 and TRBJ1-2, with D unclear. Trimming took 4 bases from V and 7 from J, leaving 13 bases between them. The CDR3 covers 13 residues. CDR1 is SGHDN, CDR2 FVKESK, per germline. The CDR3 here is CASSPRGGSGYTF. CDR3 coding DNA: TGTGCCAGCAGCCCACGGGGTGGCTCTGGCTACACCTTC.

The gene calls are TRBV6-1 and TRBJ1-6; perhaps TRBD1 as D (6 bases). The germline V and J ends were trimmed by 4 bases and 7 bases, with 17 bases remaining between them. CDR3 length: 16 amino acids. The germline gives CDR1 MNHNS, CDR2 SASEGT. In nucleotides, the CDR3 is TGTGCCAGCAGTGTCAGGGGAACTACAGGGAATTCACCCCTCCACTTT. Protein: CASSVRGTTGNSPLHF.

This clone came up once. The chain carries TRBV28 and TRBJ2-3; TRBD2 agrees at 11 bases. CDR1 is MDHEN, CDR2 SYDVKM, per germline. This CDR3 is built from 19 residues. The ends lost 5 bases at V and 3 bases at J; junction bases unmatched: 16. The DNA of the CDR3 is TGTGCCAGCAGTACACGACTCGCGACTAGCGGGAAGGGTACAGATACGCAGTATTTT. It translates to CASSTRLATSGKGTDTQYF.

CDR3 sequence: CASSQSWGAGGPTSYNEQFF. The CDR3 DNA reads TGTGCCAGCAGCCAATCCTGGGGAGCGGGAGGGCCCACTTCCTACAATGAGCAGTTCTTC. This chain uses TRBV4-2 with TRBJ2-1; 10 bases are a match to TRBD2. The CDR3 is made up of 20 amino acids. Trimming took 2 bases from V and 1 from J; bases not matched to a gene: 14. The V gene's germline CDR1 is LGHNA and CDR2 YNFKEQ.

There are a few counts of this clone. The gene calls are TRBV7-2 and TRBJ2-7; D may be TRBD2 (5 bases). The CDR3 covers 14 residues. V lost 4 bases and J lost 1, with 11 bases in between. The germline V gene has CDR1 SGHTA and CDR2 FQGNSA. The CDR3 DNA reads TGTGCCAGCAGCTCCTTTTCGGGATCCTACGAGCAGTACTTC. It yields the protein CASSSFSGSYEQYF. The full variable domain, rest sourced from reference TRBV7-2 and TRBJ2-7, is GAGVSQSPSNKVTEKGKDVELRCDPISGHTALYWYRQSLGQGLEFLIYFQGNSAPDKSGLPSDRFSAERTGGSVSTLTIQRTQQEDSAVYLCASSSFSGSYEQYFGPGTRLTVT.

This chain joins TRBV6-2 or TRBV6-3 and TRBJ2-1; D is ambiguous. This CDR3 region has 11 residues. The V gene lost 4 bases and the J gene lost 7 bases, with 5 bases spanning the gap. Germline CDR1 is MNHEY and CDR2 is SVGEGT. CDR3 DNA sequence: TGTGCCAGCAGTTCTTTGAATGAGCAGTTCTTC. Translation: CASSSLNEQFF.

A note on this clone: In the same sample, other DNA sequences code for this CDR3. V gene TRBV19 combines with J gene TRBJ1-2; possibly TRBD1 for D (5 bases). Per germline, CDR1 LNHDA and CDR2 SQIVND (reference sequence). Trimming shortened V by 7 bases and J by 8 bases, and 14 bases separated the two germline ends. The CDR3 spans 12 residues. The CDR3 spells CASTEGRYGYTF. For the CDR3, the DNA is TGTGCCAGTACGGAGGGGCGCTACGGCTACACCTTC. Based on the CDR3 plus reference TRBV19 and TRBJ1-2, the full variable domain is DGGITQSPKYLFRKEGQNVTLSCEQNLNHDAMYWYRQDPGQGLRLIYYSQIVNDFQKGDIAEGYSVSREKKESFPLTVTSAQKNPTAFYLCASTEGRYGYTFGSGTRLTVV.

The V gene is TRBV27, the J gene TRBJ2-2; perhaps TRBD1 as D (6 bases). V lost 3 bases and J 0 bases, leaving 11 bases between the germline ends. The CDR3 has 16 amino acids. Germline V gene sequence: CDR1 MNHEY, CDR2 SMNVEV (reference sequence). CDR3 coding DNA: TGTGCCAGCAGTTTTTCGAACAGGGCGAACACCGGGGAGCTGTTTTTT. Translating it yields CASSFSNRANTGELFF.

This clone was detected a few times. The CDR3 loop is CASSPPGGIDNTF. The CDR3 DNA sequence: TGTGCCAGCTCACCACCAGGGGGAATCGACAACACCTTC. The chain couples TRBV18 to TRBJ1-2, with D perhaps TRBD1 (6 bases). The V gene lost 0 bases and the J gene lost 12 bases, with 14 bases spanning the gap. There are 13 residues in the CDR3. The germline gives CDR1 KGHSH, CDR2 LQKENI.

This clone was observed a few times. The gene calls are TRBV5-1 and TRBJ2-4, with 7 bases that match TRBD1. Looked up from germline, CDR1 is SGHRS and CDR2 is YFSETQ. After removal of 9 bases from V and 13 bases from J, the junction contained 7 bases not matched to a gene. The CDR3 runs to 10 residues. The CDR3 here is CATILGQQYF. In DNA, the CDR3 is TGCGCCACCATCCTGGGACAGCAGTACTTC.